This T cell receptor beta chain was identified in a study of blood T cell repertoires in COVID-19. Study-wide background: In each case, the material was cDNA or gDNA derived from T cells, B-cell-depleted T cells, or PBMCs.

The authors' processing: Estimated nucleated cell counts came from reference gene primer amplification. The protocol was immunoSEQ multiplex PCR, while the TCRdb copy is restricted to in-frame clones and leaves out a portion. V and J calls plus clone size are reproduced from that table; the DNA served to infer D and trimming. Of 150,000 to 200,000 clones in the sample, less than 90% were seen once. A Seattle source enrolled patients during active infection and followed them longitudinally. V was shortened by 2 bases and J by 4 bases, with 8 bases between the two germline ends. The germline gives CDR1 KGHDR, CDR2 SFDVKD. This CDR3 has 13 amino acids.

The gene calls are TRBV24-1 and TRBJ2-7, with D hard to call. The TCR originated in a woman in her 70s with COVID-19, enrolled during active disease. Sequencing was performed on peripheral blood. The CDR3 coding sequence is TGTGCCACCAGTGATTCAGGAACATACGAGCAGTACTTC. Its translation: CATSDSGTYEQYF.